Below, 3 T cell receptor beta chains from the same sample are listed, as sequenced in a study of cytomegalovirus exposure and HLA in healthy donors. PCR employed 60 Vbeta and 13 Jbeta primers. The assay was immunoSEQ multiplex PCR, and TCRdb's table has in-frame clones only and misses some. The data contain about 150,000 clones, more than 7.5% of them singletons. Input material: PBMCs. The receptors come from a man in his fifties in good health and CMV-seronegative.

In this sample, this clone turned up a few times. The rearrangement uses TRBV19 and TRBJ2-3; TRBD2 might be the D (6 bases). The CDR3 is made up of 15 amino acids. V gave up 3 bases and J gave up 3 bases, with 13 bases separating them. Germline lookup yields CDR1 LNHDA and CDR2 SQIVND (reference sequence). The CDR3 nucleotides are TGTGCCAGTAGTATCGGCGGCGCGGGGACAGATACGCAGTATTTT. Protein: CASSIGGAGTDTQYF.

The chain joins TRBV19 to TRBJ1-5, with D uncertain. Germline V CDR1 and CDR2: LNHDA, SQIVND (reference sequence). This CDR3 contains 13 residues. V lost 10 bases to trimming and J lost 7 bases, with 17 bases between them. CDR3 coding DNA: TGTGCCACTGCGGGCGACGAAGGGCAGCCCCAGCATTTT. It codes for CATAGDEGQPQHF.

The gene calls are TRBV7-9 and TRBJ1-1; D gene unclear. The CDR3 spans 14 residues. Germline-derived CDR1 and CDR2 are SEHNR and FQNEAQ (reference sequence). V lost 5 bases and J lost 3, with 13 bases in between. The CDR3 DNA sequence: TGTGCCAGCAGCCTCAGCAGCGGGGACACTGAAGCTTTCTTT. This sequence encodes CASSLSSGDTEAFF.